This T cell receptor (beta chain) stems from a study of beta chain features in type 1 diabetes. Findings and limits, study-wide: A closer apparent resemblance between naive, central memory and Treg TCRB repertoires was seen in patients than in healthy donors. When VDJ junctions were examined, type 1 diabetes patients showed fewer insertions and more deletions. Highly expressing activated T cells could be over-counted with a cDNA template.

Sorting of CD4+ naive, central memory, regulatory and stem cell-like memory cells was performed via CD45RO/CCR7/CD25/CD127/CD95/CD27. Reverse transcription of all isolated RNA meant that expressed TCRB transcripts were sequenced. This table comes from immunoSEQ multiplex PCR, and its TCRdb copy is limited to in-frame clones, with some not included. Found here are a few hundred thousand clones, about 16% of them singletons; the top ten hold approximately 0.02%. This clone was counted a few times. The antigen remains undetermined. This sequence originates from a young woman in good health. Sample: naive CD4+ T cells from blood.

The CDR3 region has the DNA TGTGCCAGCAGTCTACTCAGGGGCCAGACTGAAGCTTTCTTT. This codes for CASSLLRGQTEAFF. The chain is built from TRBV7-2 and TRBJ1-1; D may be TRBD1 (6 bases). The CDR3 spans 14 residues. Germline V gene lookup returns CDR1 SGHTA and CDR2 FQGNSA. The V end lost 6 bases, the J end lost 5 bases, and 16 bases lay between the germline ends.